This TCR beta chain was sequenced in a study of T cells in Graves' hyperthyroidism and ophthalmopathy. This CDR3 contains 16 residues. CDR1 and CDR2 (germline): LNHNV, YYDKDF (reference sequence). V trimming: 0 bases; J trimming: 3 bases; junction bases outside the gene matches: 7. In its sample, this clonotype was seen many times. What it binds is unknown. Amplified TCR beta CDR3 regions came from RNA transcripts. The HTBI primer set served for first-round RT-PCR of the TCR CDR3. TCRdb analysed the multiplex PCR reads with MiXCR anew, one entry per CDR3 protein. The table includes 620,000 or so distinct CDR3 sequences, more than 12% detected once. Study outcomes and limitations: Among thyroid clonotypes expanded above 0.001, most also appeared in blood.

The V and J genes are TRBV15 and TRBJ1-2; TRBD1 matches at 7 bases. This receptor was taken from a woman in her 50s with Graves' ophthalmopathy. What was sequenced was blood. Written as DNA, the CDR3 is TGTGCCACCAGCAGAGAGAGGGGGCGGTCGGACTATGGCTACACCTTC. It yields the protein CATSRERGRSDYGYTF. The full variable domain, completed using reference TRBV15 and TRBJ1-2, is DAMVIQNPRYQVTQFGKPVTLSCSQTLNHNVMYWYQQKSSQAPKLLFHYYDKDFNNEADTPDNFQSRRPNTSFCFLDIRSPGLGDTAMYLCATSRERGRSDYGYTFGSGTRLTVV.